This passage covers 8 T cell receptor beta chains from one sample sequenced in a study of T cell changes during pregnancy in multiple sclerosis. Measured with immunoSEQ multiplex PCR; TCRdb has only the in-frame clones, and not every one. The table records some 36,000 clones, 90% to 95% of them present only once. Specimen: CD4+ T cells from peripheral blood mononuclear cells, collected in the second trimester of pregnancy. These receptors all stem from a female donor with multiple sclerosis, enrolled in a pregnancy study.

The chain carries TRBV11-2 and TRBJ2-3; 8 bases are a match to TRBD1. The CDR3 has 15 amino acids. Germline-derived CDR1 and CDR2 are SGHAT and FQNNGV. The V segment lost 5 bases and the J segment 5 bases; nucleotides outside the gene matches: 9. CDR3 DNA sequence: TGTGCCAGCAGCAGTTACAGGGGGAAGGGAGATACGCAGTATTTT. This codes for CASSSYRGKGDTQYF.

This sequence joins TRBV19 and TRBJ2-4, with TRBD1 matching 7 bases. The CDR3 consists of 13 residues. Germline V CDR1 and CDR2: LNHDA, SQIVND (reference sequence). J gave up 2 bases and V 6 bases, and 1 base lay outside the gene matches. The chain's CDR3 is CASRRGPKNIQYF. In DNA, the CDR3 is TGTGCCAGTAGGAGGGGGCCCAAAAACATTCAGTACTTC.

This chain uses TRBV2 with TRBJ2-7; 13 bases fit TRBD2. The CDR3 spans 16 residues. The junction had 17 bases not matched to a gene; V was cut back by 10 bases and J by 8 bases. Germline loops: CDR1 SNHLY, CDR2 FYNNEI. The CDR3 sequence is CATSPPLLAGGPKQYF. In DNA, the CDR3 is TGTGCCACAAGTCCTCCGCTACTAGCGGGAGGGCCCAAGCAGTACTTC.

The chain has TRBV11-2 and TRBJ2-7, with 11 bases aligning to TRBD1. Germline CDR1 reads SGHAT; CDR2 reads FQNNGV. This CDR3 region has 15 residues. J gave up 7 bases and V 4 bases, and 9 bases lay outside the gene matches. The CDR3 nucleotides read TGTGCCAGCAGCTATGGACAGGGGGCCATGTTAGAGCAGTACTTC. This translates into CASSYGQGAMLEQYF.

This rearrangement joins TRBV7-9 to TRBJ1-4, with TRBD1 matching 8 bases. Trimming at V came to 3 bases and at J to 8 bases, leaving 5 bases not matched to a gene. The CDR3 runs to 14 residues. Germline CDR1 is SEHNR and CDR2 is FQNEAQ (reference sequence). CDR3 sequence (DNA): TGTGCCAGCAGCTTTGACAGGGGTGGCGAAAAACTGTTTTTT. Translated: CASSFDRGGEKLFF.

This clone was recorded a few times. This chain joins TRBV18 and TRBJ2-3; TRBD1 is a possible D gene (6 bases). This CDR3 comprises 15 residues. Germline CDR1 is KGHSH and CDR2 is LQKENI. The V gene lost 6 bases and the J gene lost 0 bases, with 13 bases spanning the gap. The CDR3 sequence is CASSQRDTSTDTQYF. The DNA of the CDR3 is TGTGCCAGCTCTCAAAGGGACACTAGCACAGATACGCAGTATTTT.

The CDR3 DNA follows: TGTGCCAGCAGCTTAGGGGGGACAGCTAACTATGGCTACACCTTC. This gives the protein CASSLGGTANYGYTF. The genes are TRBV7-2 and TRBJ1-2; 7 nucleotides match TRBD1. V trimming: 1 base; J trimming: 0 bases; junction bases outside the gene matches: 2. Germline CDR1 and CDR2: SGHTA and FQGNSA. The length of the CDR3 is 15 residues.

This rearrangement joins TRBV4-3 to TRBJ2-1, with TRBD2 as a possible D gene (7 bases). The V end was cut by 0 bases, the J end by 4 bases, with 16 bases between. This CDR3 is built from 17 residues. Germline CDR1 and CDR2: LGHNA and YSLEER. For the CDR3, the DNA is TGCGCCAGCAGCCAAGATGGCGCGGGGGCGTATTACAATGAGCAGTTCTTC. Translating gives CASSQDGAGAYYNEQFF.